These 30 T cell receptor beta chains were all obtained from the same sample, sequenced in a study of control samples from healthy donors and cancer patients. Assay used: immunoSEQ multiplex PCR; TCRdb lists only in-frame clones, some missing. The table has 150,000 to 200,000 clones, roughly 90% seen once. Sequenced input: blood. These receptors were taken from a woman aged 25 to 39 in good health.

This rearrangement joins TRBV7-2 to TRBJ2-1, with a weak D call TRBD2 (6 bases). Germline-derived CDR1 and CDR2 are SGHTA and FQGNSA. The CDR3 extends over 17 amino acids. V was clipped by 5 bases and J by 0 bases, with 17 bases between them. Here the CDR3 reads CASSLQAGRSSYNEQFF. Written as DNA, the CDR3 is TGTGCCAGCAGCCTACAAGCGGGTCGTAGCTCCTACAATGAGCAGTTCTTC.

V gene TRBV7-2 combines with J gene TRBJ1-1; D unclear. Per germline, CDR1 SGHTA and CDR2 FQGNSA. The CDR3 is made up of 15 amino acids. Trimming cost V 4 bases and J 7 bases, with 19 bases left between them. CDR3 amino acids: CASSSQWAAGIEAFF. The CDR3 DNA is TGTGCCAGCAGCTCCCAGTGGGCAGCGGGGATTGAAGCTTTCTTT.

The rearrangement uses TRBV6-1 and TRBJ1-5, with a tentative D call TRBD1 (5 bases). This CDR3 has 21 residues. V lost 1 base, J lost 1 base, and 26 bases lay in between. Per germline, CDR1 MNHNS and CDR2 SASEGT. CDR3 nucleotide sequence: TGTGCCAGCAGTGAAGTGCCCGGTTCCCTGGGACGGTCGTGGAGCAATCAGCCCCAGCATTTT. Translating it yields CASSEVPGSLGRSWSNQPQHF.

The chain uses TRBV5-8 and TRBJ2-7, with 12 bases identical to TRBD1. The CDR3 has 15 amino acids. Losses at the gene ends were 2 bases for V and 5 bases for J; bases not matched to a gene: 5. The germline V gene has CDR1 SGHTS and CDR2 YDEGEE. DNA for the CDR3: TGTGCCAGCAGCTTATCCGGGACAGGGGGCGACGAGCAGTACTTC. This translates into CASSLSGTGGDEQYF.

V is TRBV10-3 and J is TRBJ1-5; D is ambiguous. Looked up from germline, CDR1 is ENHRY and CDR2 is SYGVKD. Trimming cost V 4 bases and J 2 bases, with 3 bases left between them. This CDR3 comprises 12 residues. In DNA form, the CDR3 reads TGTGCCATCAGTGGGGGCAATCAGCCCCAGCATTTT. Translation gives CAISGGNQPQHF.

The chain has TRBV28 and TRBJ2-2, with 9 bases aligning to TRBD2. V trimming: 7 bases; J trimming: 4 bases; junction bases outside the gene matches: 7. There are 15 residues in the CDR3. CDR1 and CDR2 (germline): MDHEN, SYDVKM. The CDR3 DNA follows: TGTGCCAGCACCACCGGCGGGAGGGCCACCGGGGAGCTGTTTTTT. Translating it yields CASTTGGRATGELFF.

The V and J genes are TRBV10-3 and TRBJ2-3, with 7 bases that match TRBD1. This CDR3 contains 14 residues. Unmatched junction bases numbered 10, after V lost 10 bases and J lost 3 bases. CDR1 ENHRY and CDR2 SYGVKD come from the germline V gene. CDR3 sequence reads: CASRRQGSTDTQYF. CDR3 DNA: TGTGCCAGCAGGCGACAGGGAAGTACAGATACGCAGTATTTT.

This clone was picked up one time. The chain links TRBV5-4 to TRBJ2-7; no definite D call. Germline-derived CDR1 and CDR2 are SGHNT and YYREEE (reference sequence). CDR3 length: 12 residues. The V gene lost 0 bases and the J gene lost 5 bases, with 6 bases spanning the gap. CDR3 nucleotide sequence: TGTGCCAGCAGCTTGGGACGAGACGAGCAGTACTTC. This translates into CASSLGRDEQYF.

This rearrangement joins TRBV7-9 to TRBJ1-4, with TRBD1 matching 7 bases. This CDR3 is 12 amino acids long. V lost 5 bases, J lost 12 bases, and 6 bases stayed unmatched. CDR1 is SEHNR and CDR2 is FQNEAQ in the germline V gene (reference sequence). Written as DNA, the CDR3 is TGTGCCAGCAGCGATCAGGGGGAGGAACTGTTTTTT. The encoded protein is CASSDQGEELFF.

The chain links TRBV6-2 or TRBV6-3 to TRBJ2-5, with D maybe TRBD2 (5 bases). The CDR3 spans 12 residues. The germline V and J ends were trimmed by 5 bases and 5 bases, with 9 bases remaining between them. Per germline, CDR1 MNHEY and CDR2 SVGEGT. The CDR3 region is CASSRKRETQYF. The DNA for the CDR3 is TGTGCCAGCAGTCGAAAGCGGGAGACCCAGTACTTC.

The V gene is TRBV5-5, the J gene TRBJ2-2; D ambiguous. V was pared by 4 bases and J by 4 bases, with 8 bases between. In germline, CDR1 is SGHKS, CDR2 YYEKEE (reference sequence). CDR3 length: 13 amino acids. DNA of the CDR3: TGTGCCAGCAGCCCAGGATCCACCGGGGAGCTGTTTTTT. It yields the protein CASSPGSTGELFF.

V gene TRBV28 combines with J gene TRBJ2-1; D is undetermined. V was cut by 5 bases and J by 6 bases, with 5 bases left in between. Germline V gene sequence: CDR1 MDHEN, CDR2 SYDVKM. CDR3 length: 11 amino acids. The CDR3 nucleotides read TGTGCCAGCAGTCAGGTCAATGAGCAGTTCTTC. It specifies CASSQVNEQFF.

The chain recombines TRBV5-4 with TRBJ2-3; D is unclear. Germline V lookup: CDR1 SGHNT, CDR2 YYREEE (reference sequence). V lost 3 bases to trimming and J lost 3 bases, with 14 bases between them. The CDR3 is made up of 15 amino acids. CDR3 DNA sequence: TGTGCCAGCAGCTCCCGCTTAGCCGGGACAGATACGCAGTATTTT. Translation gives CASSSRLAGTDTQYF.

This clone was seen once. The chain is built from TRBV10-3 and TRBJ2-1, with TRBD2 matching 11 bases. J gave up 3 bases and V 7 bases, and 5 bases lay outside the gene matches. The CDR3 consists of 15 residues. Per germline, CDR1 ENHRY and CDR2 SYGVKD. The CDR3 is CAINPGTSGYNEQFF. CDR3 sequence (DNA): TGTGCCATCAACCCCGGGACTAGCGGCTACAATGAGCAGTTCTTC.

The chain joins TRBV30 to TRBJ1-1, with a possible D match to TRBD1 (6 bases). V shed 5 bases and J shed 8 bases, with 21 bases lying between them. The CDR3 has 14 amino acids. The V gene's germline CDR1 is GTSNPN and CDR2 SVGIG (reference sequence). CDR3 nucleotides: TGTGCCTGGCAACCTACAGGGTTCATCGGGGAAGCTTTCTTT. This codes for CAWQPTGFIGEAFF.

The J gene is TRBJ2-1, the V gene TRBV14, with D possibly being TRBD2 (6 bases). Germline V gene sequence: CDR1 SGHDN, CDR2 FVKESK. Deletions cut 1 base from V and 2 bases from J, with 6 bases between. This CDR3 has 14 amino acids. As DNA, the CDR3 is TGTGCCAGCAGCCAAGCGGGAGCCTACAATGAGCAGTTCTTC. Protein sequence: CASSQAGAYNEQFF.

V usage is TRBV24-1 and J usage is TRBJ2-2; tentative D call: TRBD2 (6 bases). CDR1 and CDR2 (germline): KGHDR, SFDVKD. V dropped 11 bases and J dropped 1 base, with 13 bases sitting between them. CDR3 length equals 14 residues. The CDR3: CAIAASGNTGELFF. For the CDR3, the DNA is TGTGCCATAGCGGCGTCGGGGAACACCGGGGAGCTGTTTTTT.

The V and J genes are TRBV6-4 and TRBJ1-5; D is ambiguous. The CDR3 runs to 14 residues. CDR1 is MRHNA, CDR2 SNTAGT, per germline. V lost 2 bases, J lost 4 bases, and 9 bases lay in between. The DNA for the CDR3 is TGTGCCAGCAGTGACCCCGACTGGAATCAGCCCCAGCATTTT. Translation: CASSDPDWNQPQHF.

The J gene is TRBJ1-6, the V gene TRBV4-2; D is possibly TRBD1 (5 bases). The CDR3 sequence is 16 residues long. Trimming cost V 0 bases and J 11 bases, with 17 bases left between them. Germline V gene data show CDR1 as LGHNA and CDR2 as YNFKEQ. CDR3 coding DNA: TGTGCCAGCAGCCAAGAACGGGGCCCGGGAGGGGCACCCCTCCACTTT. This encodes CASSQERGPGGAPLHF.

This clone occurred once. The chain carries TRBV28 and TRBJ2-3; 7 bases are shared with TRBD1. V dropped 8 bases and J dropped 2; count of bases not matched to a gene: 10. Germline CDR1 and CDR2: MDHEN and SYDVKM. This CDR3 region has 15 residues. The DNA for the CDR3 is TGTGCCAGCGGGACCGGGACAGAGTACACAGATACGCAGTATTTT. Its protein is CASGTGTEYTDTQYF.

The genes are TRBV6-2 or TRBV6-3 and TRBJ2-3; possibly TRBD2 for D (6 bases). Trimming removed 0 bases from V and 5 bases from J, with 21 bases in between. The CDR3 loop spans 18 amino acids. CDR1 and CDR2 from the germline V gene are MNHEY and SVGEGT. The CDR3, as DNA: TGTGCCAGCAGTTACTCCCAGACTTATCGGGAGCGAGGAGATACGCAGTATTTT. This translates into CASSYSQTYRERGDTQYF.

The chain uses TRBV28 and TRBJ2-2; 8 nucleotides line up with TRBD1. This CDR3 is 15 amino acids long. The germline V gene encodes CDR1 MDHEN and CDR2 SYDVKM. Losses at the gene ends were 3 bases for V and 0 bases for J; bases not matched to a gene: 0. DNA of the CDR3: TGTGCCAGCAGTTTCAGGGGGCCGAACACCGGGGAGCTGTTTTTT. This gives the protein CASSFRGPNTGELFF.

The rearrangement joins TRBV3-1 (or the pseudogene TRBV3-2) to TRBJ2-4; no reliable D call. The V end lost 1 base, the J end lost 3 bases, and 7 bases lay between the germline ends. The germline V gene has CDR1 LGHDT and CDR2 YNNKEL (reference sequence). The CDR3 extends over 14 amino acids. CDR3 sequence reads: CASSQGAGKNIQYF. For the CDR3, the DNA is TGTGCCAGCAGCCAAGGGGCTGGCAAAAACATTCAGTACTTC.

The V and J genes are TRBV28 and TRBJ2-2, with 7 bases identical to TRBD1. Germline V gene lookup returns CDR1 MDHEN and CDR2 SYDVKM. Trimming removed 4 bases from V and 4 bases from J; junction bases left unmatched: 6. This CDR3 contains 15 residues. CDR3 sequence reads: CASSSGQWTTGELFF. In DNA form, the CDR3 reads TGTGCCAGCAGTTCGGGACAGTGGACCACCGGGGAGCTGTTTTTT.

This chain uses TRBV19 with TRBJ2-4; D remains unclear. Trimming took 4 bases from V and 5 from J, leaving 12 bases between them. The CDR3 has 14 amino acids. Germline V lookup: CDR1 LNHDA, CDR2 SQIVND (reference sequence). Written as DNA, the CDR3 is TGTGCCAGTAGTAATTATAGAAGAGAAAACATTCAGTACTTC. It is translated as CASSNYRRENIQYF.

The chain links TRBV5-4 to TRBJ2-3, with D possibly matching TRBD2 (5 bases). Germline CDR1 is SGHNT and CDR2 is YYREEE (reference sequence). The CDR3 is 16 amino acids. The ends were cut back, 6 bases at V and 1 base at J, with 18 bases in the middle. CDR3 loop: CASTDGGLVGTDTQYF. The CDR3 DNA follows: TGTGCCAGCACAGATGGAGGATTAGTGGGCACAGATACGCAGTATTTT.

The V gene is TRBV12-3 or TRBV12-4, the J gene TRBJ2-2, with no clear D. This CDR3 is built from 12 residues. V lost 3 bases and J 5 bases, leaving 4 bases between the germline ends. CDR3 in DNA: TGTGCCAGCAGTTTGTGGACCGGGGAGCTGTTTTTT. Translated, it gives CASSLWTGELFF.

V gene TRBV4-2 combines with J gene TRBJ2-1; 7 positions match TRBD2. The CDR3 spans 16 residues. V gave up 0 bases and J gave up 3 bases; unmatched junction bases: 5. The germline gives CDR1 LGHNA, CDR2 YNFKEQ. Here the CDR3 reads CASSQDNPSGYNEQFF. DNA of the CDR3: TGTGCCAGCAGCCAAGATAATCCTAGCGGCTACAATGAGCAGTTCTTC.

The chain is built from TRBV5-1 and TRBJ2-5; D assignment may be TRBD1 or TRBD2 (6 bases each). With 4 bases removed from V and 2 bases from J, the gap between germline ends came to 15 bases. Per germline, CDR1 SGHRS and CDR2 YFSETQ. This CDR3 spans 15 amino acids. Here the CDR3 reads CASSAGTPAQETQYF. In DNA, the CDR3 is TGCGCCAGCAGCGCGGGGACACCCGCACAAGAGACCCAGTACTTC.

This rearrangement joins TRBV28 to TRBJ1-3, with unresolved D. Trimming removed 4 bases from V and 5 bases from J, with 3 bases in between. CDR1 MDHEN and CDR2 SYDVKM come from the germline V gene. The CDR3 runs 11 residues. The DNA of the CDR3 is TGTGCCAGCAGTTCGCGAAACACCATATATTTT. As protein: CASSSRNTIYF.